This TCR beta chain comes out of a study of shared clonotypes between healthy human individuals. The germline gives CDR1 MGHDK, CDR2 SYGVNS. The CDR3 runs 14 residues. Trimming removed 6 bases at V and 10 bases at J, with 20 bases between. Assay: immunoSEQ multiplex PCR; the TCRdb copy retains only in-frame clones and omits some. The data hold about 600,000 clones, with more than 95% observed a single time. The sequencing sample was made of naive CD4+ T cells sorted from blood. Subset noted: CD45RA+ positively selected. The clonotype was recovered from a woman in her 30s in good health. The chain carries TRBV25-1 and TRBJ2-3; D remains unclear. CDR3 region: CASSSGLPHTAQYF. The CDR3 DNA follows: TGTGCCAGCAGCTCCGGTCTCCCTCATACGGCGCAGTATTTT.